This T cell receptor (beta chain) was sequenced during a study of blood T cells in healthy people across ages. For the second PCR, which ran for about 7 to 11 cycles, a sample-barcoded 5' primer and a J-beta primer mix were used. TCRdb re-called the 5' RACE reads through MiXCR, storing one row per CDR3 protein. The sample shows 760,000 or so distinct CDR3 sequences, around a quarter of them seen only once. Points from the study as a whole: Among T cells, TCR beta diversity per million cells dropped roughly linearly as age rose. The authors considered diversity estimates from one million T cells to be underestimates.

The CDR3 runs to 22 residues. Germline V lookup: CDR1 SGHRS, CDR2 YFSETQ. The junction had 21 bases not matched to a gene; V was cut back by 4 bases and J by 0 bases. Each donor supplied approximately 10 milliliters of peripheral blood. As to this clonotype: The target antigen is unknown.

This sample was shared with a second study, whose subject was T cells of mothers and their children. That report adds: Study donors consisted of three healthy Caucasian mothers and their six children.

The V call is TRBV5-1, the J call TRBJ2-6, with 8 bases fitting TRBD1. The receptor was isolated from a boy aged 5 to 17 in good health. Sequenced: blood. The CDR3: CASSPGRLVTGAFPSGANVLTF. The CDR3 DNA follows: TGCGCCAGCAGCCCTGGCCGCCTTGTGACAGGGGCGTTCCCCTCTGGGGCCAACGTCCTGACTTTC.